The 32 T cell receptor beta chains below all came from one sample that was sequenced in a study of cytomegalovirus exposure and HLA in healthy donors. 60 Vbeta and 13 Jbeta primers were used in PCR. Using immunoSEQ multiplex PCR, the repertoire was profiled, and TCRdb retains in-frame clones only, with some absent. The data contain 120,000 or so clones, roughly 80% of them singletons. Material for sequencing was PBMCs. These receptors came from a man over 45 in good health and CMV-seropositive.

In this sample, this clone turned up once. Its ends do not fully match the called genes, so a read error is possible. The J gene is TRBJ2-7, the V gene TRBV18; D unclear. The length of the CDR3 is 15 residues. Germline values: CDR1 KGHSH, CDR2 LQKENI. The CDR3 is CASSSPEHNAYEQYF. CDR3 nucleotides: TGTGCCAGCTCATCACCGGAGCACAACGCCTACGAGCAGTACTTC.

The gene calls are TRBV29-1 and TRBJ2-7, with TRBD2 identical over 11 bases. The CDR3 runs to 13 residues. V shed 4 bases and J 5 bases; nucleotides not matched to a gene: 4. Germline lookup yields CDR1 SQVTM and CDR2 ANQGSEA. This CDR3 is CSVGLAGFNEQYF. CDR3 DNA: TGCAGCGTTGGACTAGCGGGATTCAACGAGCAGTACTTC.

This clone has a handful of counts. V gene TRBV7-9 combines with J gene TRBJ2-3; D unclear. The CDR3 totals 11 residues. Trimming removed 4 bases at V and 6 bases at J, with 5 bases between. CDR1 and CDR2 (germline): SEHNR, FQNEAQ (reference sequence). The CDR3 here is CASSSIDTQYF. The CDR3 DNA is TGTGCCAGCAGCTCCATCGATACGCAGTATTTT.

This chain's CDR3 is CASSPETGGKGYGYTF. The DNA for the CDR3 is TGTGCCAGCTCACCAGAGACAGGGGGCAAAGGCTATGGCTACACCTTC. The chain carries TRBV18 and TRBJ1-2; TRBD1 agrees at 10 bases. The ends lost 2 bases at V and 4 bases at J; junction bases unmatched: 7. The CDR3 length is 16 residues. Per the germline V gene, CDR1 is KGHSH and CDR2 is LQKENI.

The DNA for the CDR3 is TGTGCCAGCAGCCCAGGCCTGGGTGAGCAGTTCTTC. This gives the protein CASSPGLGEQFF. This chain links TRBV5-4 with TRBJ2-1; D gene ambiguous. Trimming removed 4 bases from V and 9 bases from J, with 11 bases in between. The CDR3 length is 12 residues. The germline V gene encodes CDR1 SGHNT and CDR2 YYREEE (reference sequence).

This clone was observed a single time. In DNA form, the CDR3 reads TGCGCCAGCAGCCAAGATTCTAGAGATACGCAGTATTTT. Its translation is CASSQDSRDTQYF. This chain uses TRBV4-3 with TRBJ2-3, with D unclear. CDR3 length: 13 amino acids. Germline V CDR1 and CDR2: LGHNA, YSLEER. Deletions cut 0 bases from V and 5 bases from J, with 6 bases between.

This clone was seen just once. This rearrangement joins TRBV19 to TRBJ1-2; unclear D gene. Trimming removed 5 bases from V and 8 bases from J, with 12 bases in between. Germline values: CDR1 LNHDA, CDR2 SQIVND (reference sequence). This CDR3 comprises 12 residues. In DNA form, the CDR3 reads TGTGCCAGTAGTTTTCATCAAGAGGGCTACACCTTC. This gives the protein CASSFHQEGYTF.

J is TRBJ2-2 and V is TRBV5-1; D is possibly TRBD1 (6 bases). The CDR3 extends over 15 amino acids. Per the germline V gene, CDR1 is SGHRS and CDR2 is YFSETQ. The ends were cut back, 4 bases at V and 5 bases at J, with 15 bases in the middle. The CDR3 region has the DNA TGCGCCAGCAGCGGCGTCGGGACAAAGACCGGGGAGCTGTTTTTT. Protein: CASSGVGTKTGELFF.

The chain uses TRBV28 and TRBJ1-5, with 7 nucleotides matching TRBD1. The CDR3 has 13 residues. Trimming took 6 bases from V and 15 from J; bases not matched to a gene: 14. Germline V lookup: CDR1 MDHEN, CDR2 SYDVKM. This CDR3 reads CASSYPGTGVGHF. Written as DNA, the CDR3 is TGTGCCAGCAGCTACCCGGGAACAGGGGTAGGGCATTTT.

The sample holds many counts of this clone. The chain is built from TRBV19 and TRBJ1-1, with D perhaps TRBD1 (5 bases). V was clipped by 3 bases and J by 5 bases, with 19 bases between them. Germline CDR1 LNHDA, CDR2 SQIVND (reference sequence). CDR3 length equals 16 residues. The CDR3 sequence is CASSMKTPGRETEAFF. CDR3 DNA: TGTGCCAGTAGTATGAAAACTCCAGGGAGGGAAACTGAAGCTTTCTTT. The variable domain in full, completed from reference TRBV19 and TRBJ1-1, reads DGGITQSPKYLFRKEGQNVTLSCEQNLNHDAMYWYRQDPGQGLRLIYYSQIVNDFQKGDIAEGYSVSREKKESFPLTVTSAQKNPTAFYLCASSMKTPGRETEAFFGQGTRLTVV.

The V and J genes are TRBV5-4 and TRBJ1-4; TRBD1 might be the D (5 bases). The CDR3 covers 13 residues. CDR1 and CDR2 (germline): SGHNT, YYREEE (reference sequence). The V gene lost 2 bases and the J gene lost 15 bases, with 17 bases spanning the gap. The CDR3 DNA is TGTGCCAGCAGCTTATATCACCAGGGATCGATGTTTTTT. Amino acids: CASSLYHQGSMFF. Together with reference TRBV5-4 and TRBJ1-4, the CDR3 gives the full variable domain: ETGVTQSPTHLIKTRGQQVTLRCSSQSGHNTVSWYQQALGQGPQFIFQYYREEENGRGNFPPRFSGLQFPNYSSELNVNALELDDSALYLCASSLYHQGSMFFGSGTQLSVL.

The table lists this clone with a few counts. J is TRBJ2-5 and V is TRBV18, with a weak D call TRBD1 (7 bases). V was clipped by 7 bases and J by 5 bases, with 17 bases between them. CDR3 length: 14 residues. Germline V CDR1 and CDR2: KGHSH, LQKENI. This CDR3 reads CASLRRAQGETQYF. DNA of the CDR3: TGTGCCAGCTTACGGAGGGCACAGGGGGAGACCCAGTACTTC.

The chain couples TRBV2 to TRBJ2-1; 8 nucleotides match TRBD2. Looked up from germline, CDR1 is SNHLY and CDR2 is FYNNEI. V dropped 6 bases and J dropped 1; count of bases not matched to a gene: 8. This CDR3 has 16 residues. CDR3 sequence: CASRESGSGSYNEQFF. CDR3 nucleotide sequence: TGTGCCAGCAGGGAGAGCGGGAGTGGGTCCTACAATGAGCAGTTCTTC.

The J gene is TRBJ1-4, the V gene TRBV28; 8 bases are shared with TRBD1. CDR3 length: 16 residues. Germline V CDR1 and CDR2: MDHEN, SYDVKM. V trimming: 6 bases; J trimming: 3 bases; junction bases outside the gene matches: 9. The CDR3 coding sequence is TGTGCCAGCAGCCAGATAAACAGGGGGGCTAATGAAAAACTGTTTTTT. The encoded protein is CASSQINRGANEKLFF.

A single count supports this clone. This rearrangement joins TRBV18 to TRBJ2-5; 8 bases align to TRBD1. The CDR3 is 16 amino acids. Germline values: CDR1 KGHSH, CDR2 LQKENI. V lost 3 bases to trimming and J lost 5 bases; unmatched junction nucleotides: 11. DNA for the CDR3: TGTGCCAGCTCACCGGCAGGGGGCTTAGGATTGGAGACCCAGTACTTC. Amino acid sequence: CASSPAGGLGLETQYF.

The chain employs TRBV28 and TRBJ2-7; 7 nucleotides align to TRBD1. The ends lost 5 bases at V and 0 bases at J; junction bases unmatched: 10. The CDR3 totals 16 residues. Germline-derived CDR1 and CDR2 are MDHEN and SYDVKM. The chain's CDR3 is CASSSPGTASSYEQYF. CDR3 DNA: TGTGCCAGCAGTAGCCCTGGGACAGCAAGCTCCTACGAGCAGTACTTC. Variable domain in full (rest from reference TRBV28 and TRBJ2-7): DVKVTQSSRYLVKRTGEKVFLECVQDMDHENMFWYRQDPGLGLRLIYFSYDVKMKEKGDIPEGYSVSREKKERFSLILESASTNQTSMYLCASSSPGTASSYEQYFGPGTRLTVT.

The gene calls are TRBV2 and TRBJ1-3; 7 nucleotides agree with TRBD1. The CDR3 has 14 amino acids. V lost 6 bases and J lost 7; bases outside the gene matches: 9. Germline V gene sequence: CDR1 SNHLY, CDR2 FYNNEI. The CDR3 loop reads CASREGAKGNTIYF. DNA for the CDR3: TGTGCCAGCAGGGAGGGGGCGAAGGGGAACACCATATATTTT.

The chain joins TRBV1 to TRBJ2-7; whether TRBD2, the table's D call, matches the DNA was not checked. TRBV1 is shown as a pseudogene. The CDR3 is 19 residues long. The CDR3 nucleotides read TGCACCAGCAGCCAGGGCGCGGTAAAGAGCGGATGTTTACTCTACGAGCAGTACTTC. This translates into CTSSQGAVKSGCLLYEQYF.

The chain is built from TRBV6-5 and TRBJ1-1; 12 bases map to TRBD1. V lost 2 bases to trimming and J lost 5 bases; unmatched junction nucleotides: 6. Germline loops: CDR1 MNHEY, CDR2 SVGAGI. The CDR3 extends over 16 amino acids. The CDR3 protein is CASSYGDRGQGTEAFF. CDR3 in DNA: TGTGCCAGCAGTTACGGGGACAGGGGGCAAGGGACTGAAGCTTTCTTT.

This chain uses TRBV7-9 with TRBJ2-5; weak D call: TRBD1 (7 bases). Germline V gives CDR1 SEHNR, CDR2 FQNEAQ (reference sequence). The ends were cut back, 5 bases at V and 4 bases at J, with 14 bases in the middle. The CDR3 is 14 residues long. The CDR3 nucleotides are TGTGCCAGCAGCGCCGGGACAGCGGGAGAGACCCAGTACTTC. Its translation is CASSAGTAGETQYF.

The sample holds one count of this clone. Here the CDR3 reads CASSPYTDTQYF. The DNA for the CDR3 is TGTGCCAGCTCACCTTACACAGATACGCAGTATTTT. This chain uses TRBV18 with TRBJ2-3; D remains unclear. The V gene's germline CDR1 is KGHSH and CDR2 LQKENI. The V end lost 3 bases, the J end lost 2 bases, and 3 bases lay between the germline ends. The CDR3 has 12 amino acids. The full variable domain, with the rest looked up from reference TRBV18 and TRBJ2-3, is NAGVMQNPRHLVRRRGQEARLRCSPMKGHSHVYWYRQLPEEGLKFMVYLQKENIIDESGMPKERFSAEFPKEGPSILRIQQVVRGDSAAYFCASSPYTDTQYFGPGTRLTVL.

The chain employs TRBV27 and TRBJ2-7, with a tentative D call TRBD1 (5 bases). V was pared by 8 bases and J by 3 bases, with 20 bases between. The CDR3 is 15 amino acids. Germline loops: CDR1 MNHEY, CDR2 SMNVEV (reference sequence). The CDR3 DNA reads TGTGCCAGCTCCTCCCTTTTTAGACAGATCTACGAGCAGTACTTC. Protein sequence: CASSSLFRQIYEQYF.

The J gene is TRBJ2-5, the V gene TRBV6-5; no clear D gene. The J call could be wrong; TRBJ2-7 is a better fit for the DNA end. Germline CDR1 is MNHEY and CDR2 is SVGAGI. This CDR3 region has 13 residues. Here the CDR3 reads CASSYGQLYEQYF. The CDR3 nucleotides read TGTGCCAGCAGTTACGGGCAGCTTTACGAGCAGTACTTC.

The V call is TRBV7-2, the J call TRBJ1-2; 10 bases map to TRBD1. In germline, CDR1 is SGHTA, CDR2 FQGNSA. The V segment lost 5 bases and the J segment 4 bases; nucleotides outside the gene matches: 4. This CDR3 contains 14 residues. The CDR3 here is CASSPRTGGYGYTF. In DNA, the CDR3 is TGTGCCAGCAGCCCTAGGACAGGGGGCTATGGCTACACCTTC.

The chain is built from TRBV4-3 and TRBJ2-6; a weak D match, TRBD2 (5 bases). The V end lost 1 base, the J end lost 2 bases, and 12 bases lay between the germline ends. This CDR3 comprises 17 residues. The germline V gene encodes CDR1 LGHNA and CDR2 YSLEER. The CDR3 DNA sequence: TGCGCCAGCAGCCAAGGCACGCGGAGGACTGGGGCCAACGTCCTGACTTTC. It yields the protein CASSQGTRRTGANVLTF.

The chain is built from TRBV6-1 and TRBJ1-2, with a possible D match to TRBD1 (6 bases). The CDR3 covers 14 residues. The germline V gene encodes CDR1 MNHNS and CDR2 SASEGT. V was cut by 1 base and J by 4 bases, with 10 bases left in between. The CDR3 sequence: CASSEDGRGYGYTF. In nucleotides, the CDR3 is TGTGCCAGCAGTGAAGACGGCAGGGGCTATGGCTACACCTTC.

The chain has TRBV11-3 and TRBJ1-5, with 7 bases matching TRBD1. The CDR3 sequence is 13 residues long. V lost 3 bases to trimming and J lost 7 bases; unmatched junction nucleotides: 3. Germline CDR1 and CDR2: SGHNT and YENEEA. This CDR3 reads CASSFGTAQPQHF. Here the CDR3 DNA reads TGTGCCAGCAGCTTCGGGACAGCACAGCCCCAGCATTTT. Based on the CDR3 plus reference TRBV11-3 and TRBJ1-5, the full variable domain is EAGVVQSPRYKIIEKKQPVAFWCNPISGHNTLYWYLQNLGQGPELLIRYENEEAVDDSQLPKDRFSAERLKGVDSTLKIQPAELGDSAVYLCASSFGTAQPQHFGDGTRLSIL.

This chain joins TRBV30 and TRBJ1-1, with D perhaps matching TRBD1 (6 bases). The V end lost 1 base, the J end lost 3 bases, and 6 bases lay between the germline ends. CDR1 and CDR2 from the germline V gene are GTSNPN and SVGIG (reference sequence). CDR3 length: 12 amino acids. The CDR3 DNA sequence: TGTGCCTGGAGTGCAGGGGACACTGAAGCTTTCTTT. It yields the protein CAWSAGDTEAFF.

The chain links TRBV10-3 to TRBJ2-7, with 7 bases aligning to TRBD1. From germline, CDR1 is ENHRY and CDR2 SYGVKD. CDR3 length: 13 residues. V lost 8 bases to trimming and J lost 3 bases; unmatched junction nucleotides: 7. CDR3 in amino acids: CAIGRDRGYEQYF. In DNA, the CDR3 is TGTGCCATCGGACGGGACAGAGGCTACGAGCAGTACTTC.

The rearrangement links TRBV28 to TRBJ1-4; no clear D gene. V lost 3 bases and J lost 0, with 8 bases in between. This CDR3 is 15 amino acids long. CDR1 is MDHEN, CDR2 SYDVKM, per germline. The CDR3: CASSFGGTTNEKLFF. CDR3 nucleotide sequence: TGTGCCAGCAGTTTTGGCGGAACAACTAATGAAAAACTGTTTTTT.

The chain is built from TRBV9 and TRBJ2-2, with D maybe TRBD2 (6 bases). Germline V gene sequence: CDR1 SGDLS, CDR2 YYNGEE. V lost 3 bases to trimming and J lost 2 bases, with 11 bases between them. The CDR3 runs 15 residues. CDR3 amino acids: CASSGAGTNTGELFF. CDR3 nucleotides: TGTGCCAGCAGCGGGGCGGGAACCAACACCGGGGAGCTGTTTTTT.

The rearrangement joins TRBV30 to TRBJ1-5, with TRBD1 as a possible D gene (5 bases). With 2 bases removed from V and 1 base from J, the gap between germline ends came to 6 bases. The CDR3 contains 13 residues. Germline assignment: CDR1 GTSNPN and CDR2 SVGIG (reference sequence). The CDR3 sequence is CAWSWGSNQPQHF. CDR3 sequence (DNA): TGTGCCTGGAGTTGGGGCAGCAATCAGCCCCAGCATTTT.